What follows are 5 T cell receptor beta chains derived from one specimen sequenced in a study of neurological immune-mediated disorders. TCRdb fed the 5' RACE reads into MiXCR, producing one record per CDR3 protein. The sample has about 60,000 distinct CDR3 sequences; more than 7.5% are singletons. Time point indicated: longitudinal time-point 2. Sequenced: PBMCs. These receptors were taken from a young man in good health.

This clonotype showed up just a few times. The chain combines TRBV3-1 with TRBJ1-6; no firm D call. The CDR3 sequence is 13 residues long. Trimming stripped 1 base from V and 11 bases from J, with 9 bases between. The germline V gene has CDR1 LGHDT and CDR2 YNNKEL (reference sequence). Here the CDR3 reads CASSQGPRPPLHF. The CDR3 DNA follows: TGTGCCAGCAGCCAAGGCCCCCGCCCACCCCTCCACTTT. Complete variable domain (other parts from reference TRBV3-1 and TRBJ1-6): DTAVSQTPKYLVTQMGNDKSIKCEQNLGHDTMYWYKQDSKKFLKIMFSYNNKELIINETVPNRFSPKSPDKAHLNLHINSLELGDSAVYFCASSQGPRPPLHFGNGTRLTVT.

This clonotype has ten or more counts. The rearrangement joins TRBV20-1 to TRBJ2-3; TRBD2 matches at 12 bases. The germline V gene encodes CDR1 DFQATT and CDR2 SNEGSKA (reference sequence). Trimming removed 0 bases from V and 5 bases from J; junction bases left unmatched: 6. CDR3 length equals 16 residues. CDR3 residues: CSARDLAGGLEDTQYF. The CDR3 DNA is TGCAGTGCTAGAGATCTAGCGGGAGGGCTAGAAGATACGCAGTATTTT.

This clonotype was recorded many times. The chain links TRBV20-1 to TRBJ2-3, with 7 bases lining up with TRBD2. CDR1 and CDR2 from the germline V gene are DFQATT and SNEGSKA (reference sequence). The ends lost 4 bases at V and 5 bases at J; junction bases unmatched: 15. This CDR3 region has 16 residues. The CDR3 reads CSATSRAGNVQDTQYF. The DNA of the CDR3 is TGCAGTGCTACCTCTCGAGCGGGAAACGTTCAAGATACGCAGTATTTT.

This clonotype was recorded many times. This sequence joins TRBV20-1 and TRBJ2-7, with D perhaps TRBD1 (7 bases). The CDR3 contains 14 residues. Trimming took 5 bases from V and 5 from J, leaving 19 bases between them. Germline assignment: CDR1 DFQATT and CDR2 SNEGSKA (reference sequence). This CDR3 reads CSAFGAGGLDEQYF. The DNA of the CDR3 is TGCAGTGCTTTTGGGGCAGGGGGGCTCGACGAGCAGTACTTC.

The table lists this clonotype with many counts. The chain employs TRBV5-1 and TRBJ2-2, with TRBD2 identical over 8 bases. V gave up 9 bases and J gave up 6 bases; unmatched junction bases: 10. The CDR3 covers 14 residues. Looked up from germline, CDR1 is SGHRS and CDR2 is YFSETQ. The CDR3 nucleotides are TGCGCCACCACTCCGGGACTAGAGGCCGGGGAGCTGTTTTTT. Translated, it gives CATTPGLEAGELFF.